The entry below gives a single TCR beta chain sequence along with its context. An end of the junction does not agree with germline; a read error may underlie this. This sample was taken from a study of CD8 T cells in Susac syndrome. CDR1 and CDR2 (germline): KGHSH, LQKENI. This CDR3 comprises 16 residues. RNA, at roughly 0.5 to 1 ug, was reverse transcribed with random hexamers. One entry per CDR3 protein, called by TCRdb with MiXCR from the immunoSEQ multiplex PCR reads. This table has 250,000 to 350,000 distinct CDR3 sequences, 92% appearing once. The sequenced sample consisted of CD4+ T cells from PBMCs. The chain recombines TRBV18 with TRBJ2-5; 9 nucleotides line up with TRBD2. The origin of this receptor is a human donor with multiple sclerosis. The CDR3 loop reads CASSPPKERGEEAQYF. CDR3 in DNA: TGTGCCAGCTCACCACCGAAGGAGCGGGGGGAAGAGGCCCAGTACTTC.